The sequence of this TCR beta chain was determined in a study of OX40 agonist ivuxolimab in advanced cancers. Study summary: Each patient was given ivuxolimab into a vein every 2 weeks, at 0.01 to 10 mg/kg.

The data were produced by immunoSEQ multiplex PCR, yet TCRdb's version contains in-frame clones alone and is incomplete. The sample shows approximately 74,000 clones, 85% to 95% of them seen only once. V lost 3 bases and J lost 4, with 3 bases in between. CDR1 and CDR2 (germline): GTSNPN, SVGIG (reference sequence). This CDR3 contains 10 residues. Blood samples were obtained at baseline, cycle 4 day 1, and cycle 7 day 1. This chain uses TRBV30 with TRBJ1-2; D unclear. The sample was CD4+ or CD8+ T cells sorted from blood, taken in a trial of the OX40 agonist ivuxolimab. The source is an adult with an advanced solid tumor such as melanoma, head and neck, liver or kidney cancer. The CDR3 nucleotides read TGTGCCTGGAGGGGCTATGGCTACACCTTC. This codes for CAWRGYGYTF. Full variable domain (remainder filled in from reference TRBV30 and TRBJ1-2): SQTIHQWPATLVQPVGSPLSLECTVEGTSNPNLYWYRQAAGRGLQLLFYSVGIGQISSEVPQNLSASRPQDRQFILSSKKLLLSDSGFYLCAWRGYGYTFGSGTRLTVV.